A single sample is the source of the 14 T cell receptor beta chains below, sequenced in a study of early T cells in non-severe SARS-CoV-2 infection. TCRdb fed the 5' RACE reads into MiXCR, producing one record per CDR3 protein. The table shows tens of thousands of distinct CDR3 sequences, with around 5.6% occurring only once. Sequencing input: whole blood. These receptors were taken from an adult who was a healthcare worker with PCR-confirmed SARS-CoV-2 infection or an uninfected control (not recorded which).

The CDR3 protein is CASSSPGGTYEQYF. The CDR3 DNA follows: TGTGCCAGCAGTTCCCCCGGCGGAACCTACGAGCAGTACTTC. V gene TRBV28 combines with J gene TRBJ2-7; D call uncertain. With 4 bases removed from V and 2 bases from J, the gap between germline ends came to 12 bases. Germline V gene sequence: CDR1 MDHEN, CDR2 SYDVKM. The CDR3 has 14 amino acids.

V is TRBV7-2 and J is TRBJ2-5; 8 nucleotides agree with TRBD1. The germline CDR1 and CDR2 sequences are SGHTA and FQGNSA. Trimming at V came to 3 bases and at J to 1 base, leaving 4 bases not matched to a gene. This CDR3 is built from 15 residues. This CDR3 is CASSFQQGAQETQYF. For the CDR3, the DNA is TGTGCCAGCAGCTTTCAGCAGGGGGCCCAAGAGACCCAGTACTTC.

At least ten counts were recorded for this clonotype. The CDR3 spells CASSSNGAQGTEAFF. The CDR3 bases are TGTGCCAGCAGCTCTAACGGGGCGCAGGGCACTGAAGCTTTCTTT. This sequence joins TRBV12-3 or TRBV12-4 and TRBJ1-1, with D perhaps TRBD1 (5 bases). CDR3 size: 15 residues. Deletions cut 6 bases from V and 4 bases from J, with 18 bases between.

The sample holds a few counts of this clonotype. The chain uses TRBV5-5 and TRBJ2-1; D is unclear. Trimming took off 2 bases at V and 9 bases at J, with 15 bases between the two ends. CDR1 is SGHKS and CDR2 is YYEKEE in the germline V gene (reference sequence). This CDR3 is 14 amino acids long. CDR3 in DNA: TGTGCCAGCAGCTTTATAAATCTGTTGAGTGAGCAGTTCTTC. Its protein is CASSFINLLSEQFF.

This clonotype was observed many times. The V call is TRBV20-1, the J call TRBJ2-2; D gene ambiguous. This CDR3 has 12 residues. Germline V gene sequence: CDR1 DFQATT, CDR2 SNEGSKA (reference sequence). The V gene lost 5 bases and the J gene lost 1 base, with 5 bases spanning the gap. The CDR3 bases are TGCAGTGCTTACTTGAACACCGGGGAGCTGTTTTTT. It encodes CSAYLNTGELFF.

There are many counts of this clonotype. The V call is TRBV6-5, the J call TRBJ1-2; D gene uncertain. The germline V gene encodes CDR1 MNHEY and CDR2 SVGAGI. The CDR3 extends over 12 amino acids. The V gene lost 8 bases and the J gene lost 5 bases, with 12 bases spanning the gap. The CDR3 DNA is TGTGCCAGCCGACGGCGTGGGTATGGCTACACCTTC. Its protein product is CASRRRGYGYTF.

This clonotype was detected many times. V is TRBV5-6 and J is TRBJ1-2; D is possibly TRBD1 (6 bases). Trimming cost V 7 bases and J 1 base, with 11 bases left between them. CDR1 and CDR2 from the germline V gene are SGHDT and YYEEEE. This CDR3 spans 13 amino acids. The CDR3 reads CASFVGGNYGYTF. The CDR3 DNA sequence: TGTGCCAGCTTTGTAGGGGGTAACTATGGCTACACCTTC.

The chain uses TRBV4-1 and TRBJ1-4; no clear D. The CDR3 is made up of 14 amino acids. From germline, CDR1 is MGHRA and CDR2 YSYEKL. Trimming left V 1 base short and J 3 bases short, with 6 bases between. The CDR3 DNA sequence: TGCGCCAGCAGCCAAGGTTGGCCTAATGAAAAACTGTTTTTT. This gives the protein CASSQGWPNEKLFF.

There are a few counts of this clonotype. The rearrangement links TRBV7-2 to TRBJ2-2; possibly TRBD2 for D (6 bases). The germline CDR1 and CDR2 sequences are SGHTA and FQGNSA. CDR3 size: 11 residues. The V end lost 8 bases, the J end lost 6 bases, and 7 bases lay between the germline ends. This CDR3 reads CASGGAGELFF. The CDR3 DNA sequence: TGTGCCAGCGGAGGGGCCGGGGAGCTGTTTTTT.

The table lists this clonotype with many counts. CDR3 nucleotide sequence: TGTGCCAGCAGGACAGGACATAATGAAAAACTGTTTTTT. Translating gives CASRTGHNEKLFF. This chain links TRBV7-2 with TRBJ1-4; tentative D call: TRBD1 (6 bases). The CDR3 extends over 13 amino acids. Trimming took off 6 bases at V and 4 bases at J, with 9 bases between the two ends. Germline CDR1 SGHTA, CDR2 FQGNSA.

Ten or more counts support this clonotype. This rearrangement joins TRBV6-5 to TRBJ2-1; 9 bases align to TRBD2. The CDR3 length is 21 residues. V dropped 6 bases and J dropped 0; count of bases not matched to a gene: 21. Looked up from germline, CDR1 is MNHEY and CDR2 is SVGAGI. Written as DNA, the CDR3 is TGTGCCAGCAGCTCCCCCGCGGGGAGCGGGGGGACCCATCGCTCCTACAATGAGCAGTTCTTC. It codes for CASSSPAGSGGTHRSYNEQFF.

In its sample, this clonotype was seen many times. V is TRBV20-1 and J is TRBJ2-1, with a possible D match to TRBD2 (6 bases). The CDR3 is 16 residues long. V was pared by 1 base and J by 0 bases, with 13 bases between. Germline V gene data show CDR1 as DFQATT and CDR2 as SNEGSKA (reference sequence). CDR3 in amino acids: CSARAWGDSSYNEQFF. The CDR3 DNA is TGCAGTGCTAGAGCATGGGGGGATAGCTCCTACAATGAGCAGTTCTTC.

V and J are TRBV19 and TRBJ1-6; D call uncertain. CDR3 size: 16 residues. The V gene's germline CDR1 is LNHDA and CDR2 SQIVND (reference sequence). Trimming left V 4 bases short and J 7 bases short, with 17 bases between. The CDR3 sequence is CASSTPSGRENSPLHF. The CDR3 nucleotides read TGTGCCAGTAGTACGCCATCCGGCCGAGAAAATTCACCCCTCCACTTT.

This clonotype appeared many times. The CDR3 spells CASSLGTLGGLSYTF. The CDR3 DNA follows: TGTGCCAGCAGCTTGGGAACATTGGGTGGCTTGAGCTACACCTTC. The chain has TRBV5-8 and TRBJ1-2; D not resolved. The CDR3 is 15 amino acids. V lost 0 bases, J lost 9 bases, and 18 bases lay in between. Germline V gene lookup returns CDR1 SGHTS and CDR2 YDEGEE.